The 21 T cell receptor beta chains presented below share a single source sample, sequenced in a study of blood T cells in healthy people across ages. Combining a sample-barcoded 5' primer with a J-beta primer mix, a second PCR ran for about 7 to 11 cycles. TCRdb independently ran MiXCR on the 5' RACE reads; one entry per CDR3 protein. This sample has 650,000 to 1,000,000 distinct CDR3 sequences, with around 36% found just once. The sequenced sample consisted of blood. These TCRs come from a young man in good health.

V and J are TRBV6-5 and TRBJ1-2; 9 bases line up with TRBD1. Trimming removed 2 bases from V and 8 bases from J; junction bases left unmatched: 3. Germline loops: CDR1 MNHEY, CDR2 SVGAGI. This CDR3 has 13 amino acids. CDR3 sequence reads: CASSYRTGAGYTF. The CDR3 DNA reads as TGTGCCAGCAGTTACCGGACAGGGGCCGGCTACACCTTC.

This clonotype turned up a few times. The rearrangement uses TRBV7-2 and TRBJ2-3; D may be TRBD2 (5 bases). The CDR3 contains 14 residues. The V and J ends lost 8 bases and 1 base respectively, with 13 bases between them. Germline assignment: CDR1 SGHTA and CDR2 FQGNSA. Here the CDR3 reads CASSSAARTDTQYF. The CDR3 nucleotides are TGTGCCAGCTCCTCAGCGGCGCGCACAGATACGCAGTATTTT.

The rearrangement links TRBV7-6 to TRBJ2-5, with no clear D. The germline V and J ends were trimmed by 5 bases and 5 bases, with 12 bases remaining between them. The CDR3 spans 13 residues. Germline CDR1 reads SGHVS; CDR2 reads FNYEAQ. Here the CDR3 DNA reads TGTGCCAGCAGCGTTAGTAGTCTGGAGACCCAGTACTTC. Protein sequence: CASSVSSLETQYF.

V gene TRBV29-1 combines with J gene TRBJ1-1; D perhaps matches TRBD1 (5 bases). The CDR3 covers 12 residues. V was cut by 7 bases and J by 0 bases, with 9 bases left in between. The germline V gene encodes CDR1 SQVTM and CDR2 ANQGSEA. The CDR3 DNA reads as TGCAGCGCGGACACCGTGAACACTGAAGCTTTCTTT. The encoded protein is CSADTVNTEAFF.

CDR3 bases: TGCGCCAGCAGCCAACCTCGCGGACTAGCGGGGGAAGAGACCCAGTACTTC. It translates to CASSQPRGLAGEETQYF. This chain uses TRBV4-1 with TRBJ2-5; 13 nucleotides agree with TRBD2. Trimming cost V 2 bases and J 3 bases; bases outside gene matches: 6. This CDR3 is 17 amino acids long. CDR1 is MGHRA and CDR2 is YSYEKL in the germline V gene.

The chain carries TRBV14 and TRBJ1-4; TRBD1 matches at 7 bases. The CDR3 contains 16 residues. Trimming took 3 bases from V and 0 from J; bases not matched to a gene: 4. CDR1 and CDR2 from the germline V gene are SGHDN and FVKESK. This chain's CDR3 is CASSHGGGATNEKLFF. CDR3 nucleotides: TGTGCCAGCAGCCACGGAGGGGGCGCAACTAATGAAAAACTGTTTTTT. Looking up the rest from reference TRBV14 and TRBJ1-4 gives the full variable domain: EAGVTQFPSHSVIEKGQTVTLRCDPISGHDNLYWYRRVMGKEIKFLLHFVKESKQDESGMPNNRFLAERTGGTYSTLKVQPAELEDSGVYFCASSHGGGATNEKLFFGSGTQLSVL.

The chain uses TRBV20-1 and TRBJ1-5, with TRBD1 identical over 10 bases. The CDR3 is 15 residues long. V was clipped by 6 bases and J by 6 bases; unmatched bases: 11. Germline CDR1 DFQATT, CDR2 SNEGSKA (reference sequence). CDR3 DNA: TGCAGTGCGAAAGACAGGGGGCGACGGGGTCAGCCCCAGCATTTT. It yields the protein CSAKDRGRRGQPQHF.

The genes are TRBV6-4 and TRBJ2-3; D is perhaps TRBD1 (6 bases). Germline V CDR1 and CDR2: MRHNA, SNTAGT. The CDR3 has 15 amino acids. Trimming removed 3 bases at V and 0 bases at J, with 10 bases between. DNA for the CDR3: TGTGCCAGCAGTGAAGCAGGGGAAAGCACAGATACGCAGTATTTT. Translating gives CASSEAGESTDTQYF.

A note on this clonotype: Mismatch with germline at one junction end may stem from a read error. V gene TRBV18 combines with J gene TRBJ1-1; D gene ambiguous. The CDR3 runs to 14 residues. Looked up from germline, CDR1 is KGHSH and CDR2 is LQKENI. This CDR3 reads CASTPKAGDTEAFF. Here the CDR3 DNA reads TGTGCCAGCACACCCAAAGCCGGCGACACTGAAGCTTTCTTT.

Concerning this clonotype: A single base separates this from a much larger clone, so it may be a read error. V gene TRBV29-1 combines with J gene TRBJ2-1; D might be TRBD2 (5 bases). The germline V and J ends were trimmed by 7 bases and 1 base, with 11 bases remaining between them. The CDR3 is 13 residues long. CDR1 and CDR2 from the germline V gene are SQVTM and ANQGSEA. The CDR3 region has the DNA TGCAGCGCGCAGTGGAGGTCCTACAATGAGCAGTTCTTC. This translates into CSAQWRSYNEQFF.

The chain employs TRBV20-1 and TRBJ1-2; weak D call: TRBD1 (5 bases). CDR1 and CDR2 (germline): DFQATT, SNEGSKA (reference sequence). CDR3 length equals 14 residues. Trimming removed 6 bases at V and 4 bases at J, with 18 bases between. The CDR3 reads CSAPRAGSTYGYTF. In DNA form, the CDR3 reads TGCAGTGCGCCCAGGGCGGGGTCTACCTATGGCTACACCTTC.

This clonotype was seen a few times. The rearrangement joins TRBV12-3 or TRBV12-4 to TRBJ2-5, with 8 bases that match TRBD2. There are 14 residues in the CDR3. V was clipped by 10 bases and J by 5 bases; unmatched bases: 12. The CDR3 here is CATTRGGSRETQYF. DNA of the CDR3: TGTGCCACCACCCGGGGGGGCAGTAGGGAGACCCAGTACTTC.

Comment on this clonotype: A much more abundant neighbour one base away suggests this may be a read error. Here the CDR3 reads CSVLPTGDEQFF. CDR3 nucleotide sequence: TGCAGCGTCTTACCGACAGGGGATGAGCAGTTCTTC. V usage is TRBV29-1 and J usage is TRBJ2-1; 8 positions agree with TRBD1. CDR1 SQVTM and CDR2 ANQGSEA come from the germline V gene. J gave up 8 bases and V 6 bases, and 6 bases lay outside the gene matches. CDR3 size: 12 residues.

This sequence joins TRBV12-3 or TRBV12-4 and TRBJ1-2, with 7 bases identical to TRBD1. The CDR3 totals 14 residues. With 6 bases clipped from V and 4 bases from J, the junction kept 8 bases outside the gene matches. As DNA, the CDR3 is TGTGCCAGCAGCCCTACGGGACAGTCCTATGGCTACACCTTC. Protein: CASSPTGQSYGYTF.

Only a few counts were recorded for this clonotype. This chain uses TRBV6-4 with TRBJ2-7; 8 positions match TRBD2. Germline CDR1 is MRHNA and CDR2 is SNTAGT. This CDR3 has 15 residues. With V trimmed by 6 bases and J by 7 bases, 14 bases remained unmatched. In DNA form, the CDR3 reads TGTGCCAGCAGCCCCTTAACTAGCGGAATCAATGAGCAGTACTTC. The encoded protein is CASSPLTSGINEQYF.

This clonotype was counted at least ten times. The rearrangement uses TRBV19 and TRBJ2-1, with 7 bases matching TRBD2. This CDR3 is built from 17 residues. Germline CDR1 is LNHDA and CDR2 is SQIVND (reference sequence). J lost 8 bases, V lost 4 bases, and 17 bases had no gene match. CDR3 in amino acids: CASSRASGTKFKDEQFF. In nucleotides, the CDR3 is TGTGCCAGTAGTAGGGCTAGCGGCACCAAGTTTAAGGATGAGCAGTTCTTC.

This chain joins TRBV20-1 and TRBJ2-3; 8 bases match TRBD2. Germline CDR1 reads DFQATT; CDR2 reads SNEGSKA (reference sequence). With 2 bases clipped from V and 2 bases from J, the junction kept 6 bases outside the gene matches. The CDR3 contains 15 residues. CDR3 amino acids: CSARTSGGTTDTQYF. The CDR3 DNA sequence: TGCAGTGCTAGAACGAGCGGGGGAACCACAGATACGCAGTATTTT.

The V call is TRBV6-1, the J call TRBJ1-4; D remains unclear. CDR1 is MNHNS and CDR2 is SASEGT in the germline V gene. V lost 7 bases and J lost 2, with 17 bases in between. CDR3 size: 16 residues. The CDR3 sequence: CASTRGPAATNEKLFF. The CDR3 DNA follows: TGTGCCAGCACCCGAGGCCCCGCGGCGACTAATGAAAAACTGTTTTTT.

This clonotype was recorded many times. This chain connects TRBV12-3 or TRBV12-4 to TRBJ1-6; D may be TRBD1 (6 bases). V lost 4 bases and J 8 bases, leaving 15 bases between the germline ends. This CDR3 region has 15 residues. CDR3 protein: CASSSQGNRDSPLHF. Here the CDR3 DNA reads TGTGCCAGCAGTTCACAGGGAAATCGGGATTCACCCCTCCACTTT.

The V call is TRBV27, the J call TRBJ1-1; D ambiguous. The V and J ends lost 6 bases and 1 base respectively, with 9 bases between them. CDR1 and CDR2 (germline): MNHEY, SMNVEV (reference sequence). The CDR3 is made up of 13 amino acids. The CDR3 DNA reads TGTGCCAGCAGCCTCAAGCAGAACACTGAAGCTTTCTTT. Translation gives CASSLKQNTEAFF.

The chain carries TRBV29-1 and TRBJ2-1; D possibly matches TRBD1 or TRBD2 (7 bases each). This CDR3 has 14 amino acids. From germline, CDR1 is SQVTM and CDR2 ANQGSEA. V lost 6 bases and J 4 bases, leaving 16 bases between the germline ends. CDR3 nucleotides: TGCAGCGTGGGGGGGGCAGGGGGATACAATGAGCAGTTCTTC. Translated: CSVGGAGGYNEQFF.